The rows below give T cell receptor beta chains drawn from one sample of a study of CD8+ T cells in alopecia areata. This table comes from immunoSEQ multiplex PCR, and its TCRdb copy is limited to in-frame clones, with some not included. Among roughly 170,000 clones listed, about 60% were seen once. This specimen was CD8+ T cells sorted from blood, taken at week 24, from a patient treated with tofacitinib. Receptor source: a human donor with alopecia areata. The CDR3 runs from the conserved cysteine through the conserved F or W. The D gene is left open where the match is weak. Clone sizes are given selectively: once, few, many, or a class where the clone is expanded.

D: NA; V: TRBV7-2; J: TRBJ1-1; size: NA; CDR3: CASSFYSGDTEAFF
D: TRBD1; V: TRBV6-5; J: TRBJ1-1; size: NA; CDR3: CASSYSQGAGDTEAFF
D: TRBD2; V: TRBV29-1; J: TRBJ2-1; size: NA; CDR3: CSVEGVPGLAGYNEQFF
D: TRBD2; V: TRBV25-1; J: TRBJ2-1; size: once; CDR3: CASQLAGGHNEQFF
D: NA; V: TRBV30; J: TRBJ2-7; size: NA; CDR3: CAWSGGGLEQYF
D: NA; V: TRBV2; J: TRBJ1-5; size: NA; CDR3: CASSRAGNQPQHF
D: NA; V: TRBV29-1; J: TRBJ2-7; size: NA; CDR3: CSVEAAPNEAYEQYF
D: NA; V: TRBV5-1; J: TRBJ2-5; size: NA; CDR3: CASSSSRDSLQTQYF
D: TRBD1; V: TRBV4-1; J: TRBJ1-2; size: NA; CDR3: CASSQVPGQGSYGYTF
D: NA; V: TRBV19; J: TRBJ2-7; size: NA; CDR3: CASSHGPSHYEQYF
D: NA; V: TRBV29-1; J: TRBJ1-2; size: NA; CDR3: CSVQGNRYGYTF
D: NA; V: TRBV2; J: TRBJ1-1; size: NA; CDR3: CASSGQNTEAFF
D: NA; V: TRBV27; J: TRBJ1-2; size: NA; CDR3: CASSFDENYGYTF
D: NA; V: TRBV29-1; J: TRBJ1-5; size: NA; CDR3: CSVGDGNQPQHF
D: TRBD1; V: TRBV7-8; J: TRBJ2-7; size: NA; CDR3: CASSLGQGYYEQYF
D: NA; V: TRBV9; J: TRBJ2-5; size: NA; CDR3: CASSDPGGETQYF
D: NA; V: TRBV15; J: TRBJ2-2; size: few; CDR3: CATSSGDGANTGELFF
D: TRBD1; V: TRBV7-8; J: TRBJ2-1; size: NA; CDR3: CASSATGNGEQFF
D: NA; V: TRBV30; J: TRBJ2-7; size: NA; CDR3: CAWSVQGRYEQYF
D: NA; V: TRBV5-1; J: TRBJ2-7; size: NA; CDR3: CASSPRTANEQYF
D: NA; V: TRBV6-1; J: TRBJ2-2; size: NA; CDR3: CASSGRGANTGELFF
D: TRBD1; V: TRBV4-1; J: TRBJ1-5; size: NA; CDR3: CASSHTRGNNQPQHF
D: NA; V: TRBV9; J: NA; size: once; CDR3: CASSVAGDSSYEQYF
D: NA; V: TRBV27; J: TRBJ1-2; size: NA; CDR3: CASSLGLNANYGYTF
D: NA; V: TRBV5-4; J: TRBJ1-5; size: NA; CDR3: CASSWGGKQGNQPQHF
D: TRBD1; V: TRBV2; J: TRBJ2-7; size: NA; CDR3: CASSARDRPYEQYF
D: TRBD1; V: TRBV29-1; J: TRBJ2-1; size: few; CDR3: CSAGARQGAYNEQFF